The 7 T cell receptor beta chains in this list originate from one sample, sequenced in a study of glioma-infiltrating T cells after dendritic cell vaccination. TCRdb keeps only in-frame clones here, not all; method: immunoSEQ multiplex PCR. The sample contains 75,000 to 85,000 clones, about nine tenths of which appear only once. Time point here: after dendritic cell vaccination, including at tumor progression/relapse. Sequencing used blood, obtained after dendritic cell vaccination. These receptors were taken from a human donor with glioblastoma.

This sequence joins TRBV6-5 and TRBJ2-7, with TRBD2 matching 10 bases. The CDR3 contains 14 residues. The V and J ends lost 5 bases and 3 bases, in that order; junction bases with no gene match: 4. Per germline, CDR1 MNHEY and CDR2 SVGAGI. The DNA of the CDR3 is TGTGCCAGCAGTCCGGGACTAGCGTTCTACGAGCAGTACTTC. This encodes CASSPGLAFYEQYF.

The chain recombines TRBV4-1 with TRBJ1-3; no reliable D call. Trimming took 4 bases from V and 0 from J, leaving 4 bases between them. This CDR3 region has 13 residues. From germline, CDR1 is MGHRA and CDR2 YSYEKL. CDR3 in amino acids: CASSPTSGNTIYF. The CDR3 DNA follows: TGCGCCAGCAGCCCTACCTCTGGAAACACCATATATTTT.

The V call is TRBV7-8, the J call TRBJ1-3; the match to TRBD1 covers 7 bases. V trimming: 6 bases; J trimming: 1 base; junction bases outside the gene matches: 9. Looked up from germline, CDR1 is SGHVS and CDR2 is FQNEAQ. The CDR3 is made up of 16 amino acids. CDR3 bases: TGTGCCAGCAGTCGTCGTGACAGGGCTTCTGGAAACACCATATATTTT. It translates to CASSRRDRASGNTIYF. The complete variable domain, with remaining parts taken from reference TRBV7-8 and TRBJ1-3, reads GAGVSQSPRYKVAKRGQDVALRCDPISGHVSLFWYQQALGQGPEFLTYFQNEAQLDKSGLPSDRFFAERPEGSVSTLKIQRTQQEDSAVYLCASSRRDRASGNTIYFGEGSWLTVV.

V and J are TRBV6-5 and TRBJ2-7; D is possibly TRBD2 (5 bases). V was clipped by 6 bases and J by 2 bases, with 17 bases between them. Germline V gene sequence: CDR1 MNHEY, CDR2 SVGAGI. The CDR3 runs to 15 residues. The CDR3 DNA reads as TGTGCCAGCAGCTCCCCGTCGGTGGGAGCCTACGAGCAGTACTTC. Residues: CASSSPSVGAYEQYF.

This sequence joins TRBV7-3 and TRBJ1-2, with TRBD1 as a possible D gene (5 bases). Germline V gene sequence: CDR1 SGHTA, CDR2 FQGTGA. The V gene lost 2 bases and the J gene lost 0 bases, with 10 bases spanning the gap. CDR3 length: 15 amino acids. This CDR3 reads CASSLDSTTNYGYTF. The CDR3, as DNA: TGTGCCAGCAGCTTAGACAGCACTACTAACTATGGCTACACCTTC.

This chain links TRBV19 with TRBJ2-1, with 7 bases identical to TRBD2. Germline assignment: CDR1 LNHDA and CDR2 SQIVND (reference sequence). J gave up 0 bases and V 8 bases, and 16 bases lay outside the gene matches. The CDR3 loop spans 18 amino acids. The CDR3 loop reads CASDWAYKGLSSYNEQFF. The DNA for the CDR3 is TGTGCCAGTGACTGGGCCTATAAGGGACTAAGCTCCTACAATGAGCAGTTCTTC. The complete variable domain, with remaining parts taken from reference TRBV19 and TRBJ2-1, reads DGGITQSPKYLFRKEGQNVTLSCEQNLNHDAMYWYRQDPGQGLRLIYYSQIVNDFQKGDIAEGYSVSREKKESFPLTVTSAQKNPTAFYLCASDWAYKGLSSYNEQFFGPGTRLTVL.

The rearrangement uses TRBV5-1 and TRBJ1-1; maybe TRBD1 (6 bases). This CDR3 has 15 amino acids. The V and J ends lost 0 bases and 4 bases respectively, with 13 bases between them. Germline V gene lookup returns CDR1 SGHRS and CDR2 YFSETQ. CDR3 in amino acids: CASSLEGRGSTEAFF. In DNA form, the CDR3 reads TGCGCCAGCAGCTTGGAAGGCAGGGGTAGCACTGAAGCTTTCTTT.